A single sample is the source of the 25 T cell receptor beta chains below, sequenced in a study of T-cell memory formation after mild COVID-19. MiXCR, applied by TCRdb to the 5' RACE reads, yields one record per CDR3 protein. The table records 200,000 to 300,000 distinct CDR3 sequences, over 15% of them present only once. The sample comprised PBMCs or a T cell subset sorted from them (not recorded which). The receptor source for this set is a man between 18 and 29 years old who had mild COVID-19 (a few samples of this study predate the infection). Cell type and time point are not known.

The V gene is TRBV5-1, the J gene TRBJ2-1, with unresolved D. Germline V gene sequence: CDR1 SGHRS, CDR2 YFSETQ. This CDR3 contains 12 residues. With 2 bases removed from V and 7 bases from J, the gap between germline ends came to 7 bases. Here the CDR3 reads CASSFFGNEQFF. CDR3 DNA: TGCGCCAGCAGCTTCTTTGGAAATGAGCAGTTCTTC. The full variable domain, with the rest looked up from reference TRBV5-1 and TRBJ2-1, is KAGVTQTPRYLIKTRGQQVTLSCSPISGHRSVSWYQQTPGQGLQFLFEYFSETQRNKGNFPGRFSGRQFSNSRSEMNVSTLELGDSALYLCASSFFGNEQFFGPGTRLTVL.

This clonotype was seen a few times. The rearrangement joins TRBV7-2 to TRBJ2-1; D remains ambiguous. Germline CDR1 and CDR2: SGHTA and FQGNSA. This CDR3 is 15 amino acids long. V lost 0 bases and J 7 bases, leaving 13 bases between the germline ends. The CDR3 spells CASSLAPLEGNEQFF. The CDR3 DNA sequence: TGTGCCAGCAGCTTAGCGCCCCTCGAAGGGAATGAGCAGTTCTTC.

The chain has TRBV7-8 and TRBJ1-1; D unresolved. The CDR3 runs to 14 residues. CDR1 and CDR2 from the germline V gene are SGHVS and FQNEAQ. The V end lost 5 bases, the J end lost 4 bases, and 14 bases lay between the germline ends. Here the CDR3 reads CASSPIYRSTEAFF. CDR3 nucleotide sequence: TGTGCCAGCAGCCCCATTTACCGAAGCACTGAAGCTTTCTTT.

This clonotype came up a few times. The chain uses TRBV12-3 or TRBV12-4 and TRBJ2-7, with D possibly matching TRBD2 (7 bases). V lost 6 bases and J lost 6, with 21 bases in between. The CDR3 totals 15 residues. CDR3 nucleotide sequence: TGTGCCAGCAGCCCTCGGGGGGCGAGGGTAATCGAGCAGTACTTC. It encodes CASSPRGARVIEQYF.

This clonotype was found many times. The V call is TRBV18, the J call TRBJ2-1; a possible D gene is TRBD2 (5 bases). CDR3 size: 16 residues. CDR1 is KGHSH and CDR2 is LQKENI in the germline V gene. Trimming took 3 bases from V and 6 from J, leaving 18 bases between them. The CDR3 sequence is CASSPLGVSGPNEQFF. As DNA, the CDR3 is TGTGCCAGCTCACCTTTGGGCGTCAGCGGCCCCAATGAGCAGTTCTTC.

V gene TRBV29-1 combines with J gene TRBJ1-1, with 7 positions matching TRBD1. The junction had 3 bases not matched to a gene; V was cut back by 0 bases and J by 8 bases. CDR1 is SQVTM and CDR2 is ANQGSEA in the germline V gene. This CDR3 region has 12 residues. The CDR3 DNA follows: TGCAGCGTTGAAGAGCCGGGACAGGAAGCTTTCTTT. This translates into CSVEEPGQEAFF.

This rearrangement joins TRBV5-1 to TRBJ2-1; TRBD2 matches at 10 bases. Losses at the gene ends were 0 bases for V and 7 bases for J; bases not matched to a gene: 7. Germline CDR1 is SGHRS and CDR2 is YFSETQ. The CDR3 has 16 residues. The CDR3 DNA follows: TGCGCCAGCAGCTTGGCCCCAGCGGGGGGGTGGAATGAGCAGTTCTTC. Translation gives CASSLAPAGGWNEQFF.

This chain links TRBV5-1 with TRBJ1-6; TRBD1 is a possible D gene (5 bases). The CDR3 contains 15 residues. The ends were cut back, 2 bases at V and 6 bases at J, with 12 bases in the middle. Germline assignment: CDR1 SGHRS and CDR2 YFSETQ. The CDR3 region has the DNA TGCGCCAGCAGCTTCGGTCAGGGCTTTAATTCACCCCTCCACTTT. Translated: CASSFGQGFNSPLHF.

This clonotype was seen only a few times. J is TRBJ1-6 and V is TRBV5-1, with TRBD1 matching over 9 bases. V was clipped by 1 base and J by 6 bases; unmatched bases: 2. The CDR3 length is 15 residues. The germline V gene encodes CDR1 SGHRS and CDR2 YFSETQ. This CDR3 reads CASSLSTGGNSPLHF. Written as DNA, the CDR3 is TGCGCCAGCAGCTTGTCGACAGGGGGTAATTCACCCCTCCACTTT.

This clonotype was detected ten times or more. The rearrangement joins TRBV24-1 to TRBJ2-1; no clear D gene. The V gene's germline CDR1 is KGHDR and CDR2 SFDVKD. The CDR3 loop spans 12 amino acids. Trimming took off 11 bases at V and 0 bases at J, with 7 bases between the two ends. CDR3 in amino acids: CANPASYNEQFF. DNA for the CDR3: TGTGCCAACCCGGCCTCCTACAATGAGCAGTTCTTC.

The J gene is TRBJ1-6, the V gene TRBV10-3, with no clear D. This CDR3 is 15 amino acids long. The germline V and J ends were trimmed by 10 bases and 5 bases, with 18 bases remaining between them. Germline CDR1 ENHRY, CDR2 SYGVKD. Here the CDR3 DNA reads TGTGCCACAGCCCCCCAAACGGGGAATAATTCACCCCTCCACTTT. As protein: CATAPQTGNNSPLHF.

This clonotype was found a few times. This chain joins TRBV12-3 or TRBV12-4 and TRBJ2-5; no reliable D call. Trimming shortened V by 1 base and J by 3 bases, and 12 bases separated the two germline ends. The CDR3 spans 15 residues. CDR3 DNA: TGTGCCAGCAGTTTAGGGGGTCCCCTGGAAGAGACCCAGTACTTC. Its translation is CASSLGGPLEETQYF.

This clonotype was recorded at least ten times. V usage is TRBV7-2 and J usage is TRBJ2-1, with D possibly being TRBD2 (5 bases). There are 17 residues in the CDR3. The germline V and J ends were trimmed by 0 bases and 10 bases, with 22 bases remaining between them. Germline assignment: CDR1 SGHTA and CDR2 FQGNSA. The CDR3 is CASSLAPRHDGGGEQFF. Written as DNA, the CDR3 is TGTGCCAGCAGCTTAGCGCCGAGGCACGATGGAGGAGGAGAGCAGTTCTTC.

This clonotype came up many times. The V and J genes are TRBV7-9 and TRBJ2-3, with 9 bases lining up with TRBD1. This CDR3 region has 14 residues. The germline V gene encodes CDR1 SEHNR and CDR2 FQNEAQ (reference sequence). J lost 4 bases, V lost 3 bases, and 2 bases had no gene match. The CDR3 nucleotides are TGTGCCAGCAGCTTTAGACAGGGGGCAGATACGCAGTATTTT. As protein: CASSFRQGADTQYF.

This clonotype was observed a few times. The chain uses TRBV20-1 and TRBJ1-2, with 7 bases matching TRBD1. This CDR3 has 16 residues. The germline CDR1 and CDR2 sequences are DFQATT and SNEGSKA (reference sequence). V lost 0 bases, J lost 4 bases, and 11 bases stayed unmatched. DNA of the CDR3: TGCAGTGCTAGAGATACCGAACAGGGGTACGGCTATGGCTACACCTTC. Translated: CSARDTEQGYGYGYTF.

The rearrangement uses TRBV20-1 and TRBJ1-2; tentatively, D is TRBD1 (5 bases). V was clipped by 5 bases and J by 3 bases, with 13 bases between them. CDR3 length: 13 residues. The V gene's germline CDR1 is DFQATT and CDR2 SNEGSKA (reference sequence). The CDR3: CSASRGRDYGYTF. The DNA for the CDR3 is TGCAGTGCTTCTAGGGGACGGGACTATGGCTACACCTTC.

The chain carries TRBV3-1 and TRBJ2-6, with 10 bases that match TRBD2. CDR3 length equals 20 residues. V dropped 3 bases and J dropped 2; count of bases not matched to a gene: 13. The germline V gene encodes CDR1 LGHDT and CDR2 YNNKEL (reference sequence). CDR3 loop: CASSHRNPLAGAPGANVLTF. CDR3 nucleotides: TGTGCCAGCAGCCACAGGAACCCCCTAGCGGGGGCCCCTGGGGCCAACGTCCTGACTTTC.

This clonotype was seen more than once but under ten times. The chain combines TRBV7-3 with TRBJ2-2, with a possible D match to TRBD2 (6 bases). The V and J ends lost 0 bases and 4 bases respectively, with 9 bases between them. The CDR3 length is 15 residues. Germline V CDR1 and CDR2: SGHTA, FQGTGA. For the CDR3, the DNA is TGTGCCAGCAGCTTAACTAGCGGAGCCACCGGGGAGCTGTTTTTT. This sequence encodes CASSLTSGATGELFF.

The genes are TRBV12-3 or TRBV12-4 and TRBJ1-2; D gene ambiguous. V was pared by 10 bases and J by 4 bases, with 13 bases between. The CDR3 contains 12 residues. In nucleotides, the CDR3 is TGTGCCACCAGAAGGGTTAGCTATGGCTACACCTTC. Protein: CATRRVSYGYTF.

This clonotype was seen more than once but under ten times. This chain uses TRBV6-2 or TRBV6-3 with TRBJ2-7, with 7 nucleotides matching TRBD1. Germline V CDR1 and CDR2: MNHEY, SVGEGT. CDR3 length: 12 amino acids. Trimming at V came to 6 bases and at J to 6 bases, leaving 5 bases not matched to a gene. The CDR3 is CASSRTGTEQYV. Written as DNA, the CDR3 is TGTGCCAGCAGCCGGACAGGCACCGAGCAGTACGTC.

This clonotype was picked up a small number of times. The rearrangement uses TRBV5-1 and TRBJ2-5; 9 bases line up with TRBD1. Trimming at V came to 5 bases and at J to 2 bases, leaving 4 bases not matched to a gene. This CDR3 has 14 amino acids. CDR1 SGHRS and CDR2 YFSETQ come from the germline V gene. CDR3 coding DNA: TGCGCCAGCAGATTACAGGGGGCTCAAGAGACCCAGTACTTC. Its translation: CASRLQGAQETQYF.

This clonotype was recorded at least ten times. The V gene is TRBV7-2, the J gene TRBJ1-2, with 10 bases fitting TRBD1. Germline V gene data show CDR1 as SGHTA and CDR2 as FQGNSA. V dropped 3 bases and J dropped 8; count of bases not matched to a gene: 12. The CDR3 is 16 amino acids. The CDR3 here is CASSFTYQGQGNGYTF. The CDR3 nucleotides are TGTGCCAGCAGCTTCACTTACCAGGGACAGGGGAACGGCTACACCTTC.

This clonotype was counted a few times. The CDR3 DNA is TGCGCCAGCAGCGGGCTCTCTGGGGCCAACGTCCTGACTTTC. It encodes CASSGLSGANVLTF. The V call is TRBV4-3, the J call TRBJ2-6; D gene unclear. Trimming stripped 5 bases from V and 0 bases from J, with 5 bases between. This CDR3 is built from 14 residues. Germline CDR1 LGHNA, CDR2 YSLEER.

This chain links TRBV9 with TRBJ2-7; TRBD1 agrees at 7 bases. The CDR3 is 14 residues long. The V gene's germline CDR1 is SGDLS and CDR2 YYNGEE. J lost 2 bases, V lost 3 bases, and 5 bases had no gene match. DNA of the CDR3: TGTGCCAGCAGCGCCTCCCAGGGGGCCTACGAGCAGTACTTC. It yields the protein CASSASQGAYEQYF.

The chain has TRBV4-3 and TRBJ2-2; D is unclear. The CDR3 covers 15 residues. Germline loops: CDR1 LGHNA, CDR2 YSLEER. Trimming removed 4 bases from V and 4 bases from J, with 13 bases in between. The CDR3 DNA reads TGCGCCAGCAGCCCCACAGTTAGACCCACCGGGGAGCTGTTTTTT. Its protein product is CASSPTVRPTGELFF.